This T cell receptor (beta chain) appears in the sequencing data of a study of blood T cells in healthy people across ages. Study conclusions and caveats: Since the PBMCs were unsorted, naive and antigen-experienced cells could not be conclusively compared. Investigators treated diversity estimates from one million T cells as underestimates.

Note on this clonotype: Antigen specificity is unknown.

The total RNA that was extracted per sample amounted to at least 5 micrograms. With a J-beta primer mix and a sample-barcoded 5' primer, a second PCR ran about 7 to 12 cycles. TCRdb re-called the 5' RACE reads through MiXCR, storing one row per CDR3 protein. The table lists 1.5 million to 2 million distinct CDR3 sequences, roughly 28% of them singletons. V lost 7 bases to trimming and J lost 4 bases, with 16 bases between them. This CDR3 spans 14 amino acids. CDR1 is MNHNY and CDR2 is SVGAGI in the germline V gene (reference sequence). The sequenced sample was blood. The chain uses TRBV6-6 and TRBJ1-2; perhaps TRBD1 as D (5 bases). This receptor was taken from a woman aged 25 to 39 in good health. CDR3 coding DNA: TGTGCCAGCAACCTCGTGGGACGGTCCTATGGCTACACCTTC. Encoded protein: CASNLVGRSYGYTF.